These 20 T cell receptor beta chains were sequenced from one sample in a study of T cells in Graves' hyperthyroidism and ophthalmopathy. TCR beta CDR3 sequences were amplified from RNA transcripts. Carried out on the TCR CDR3, a first-round RT-PCR used the HTBI primer set. TCRdb passed the multiplex PCR reads through MiXCR, listing each CDR3 protein once. Of some 380,000 distinct CDR3 sequences listed, roughly 14% are singletons. The sample comprised blood. Every receptor here comes from a man younger than 45 with Graves' hyperthyroidism that later progressed to Graves' ophthalmopathy.

This clonotype was seen at least ten times. V usage is TRBV7-9 and J usage is TRBJ2-1, with 14 bases identical to TRBD2. The trim removed 5 bases at V and 6 bases at J, leaving 3 bases unmatched. CDR3 length equals 15 residues. Per the germline V gene, CDR1 is SEHNR and CDR2 is FQNEAQ (reference sequence). In DNA, the CDR3 is TGTGCCAGCAGCCGACTAGCGGGGGGGCTCAATGAGCAGTTCTTC. Protein sequence: CASSRLAGGLNEQFF.

The table lists this clonotype with many counts. J is TRBJ2-2 and V is TRBV12-3 or TRBV12-4; TRBD1 matches 8 bases. Trimming took 4 bases from V and 3 from J; bases not matched to a gene: 4. This CDR3 is built from 15 residues. In nucleotides, the CDR3 is TGTGCCAGCAGTTGGACAGGGCCTGACACCGGGGAGCTGTTTTTT. Its protein is CASSWTGPDTGELFF.

The chain employs TRBV10-3 and TRBJ1-5; a weak D match, TRBD1 (6 bases). This CDR3 spans 15 amino acids. Germline V gives CDR1 ENHRY, CDR2 SYGVKD. V lost 4 bases to trimming and J lost 2 bases, with 12 bases between them. The CDR3 loop reads CAISAEQGGNQPQHF. CDR3 DNA: TGTGCCATCAGTGCGGAACAGGGTGGCAATCAGCCCCAGCATTTT.

J is TRBJ1-4 and V is TRBV7-9; no definite D call. CDR3 length: 12 residues. Germline V gene data show CDR1 as SEHNR and CDR2 as FQNEAQ (reference sequence). The ends were cut back, 6 bases at V and 3 bases at J, with 5 bases in the middle. CDR3 residues: CASRQSNEKLFF. CDR3 coding DNA: TGTGCCAGCAGACAGTCTAATGAAAAACTGTTTTTT.

The chain recombines TRBV15 with TRBJ1-5; the D gene is possibly TRBD1 (6 bases). V was pared by 3 bases and J by 1 base, with 10 bases between. The CDR3 has 15 amino acids. Germline values: CDR1 LNHNV, CDR2 YYDKDF (reference sequence). Here the CDR3 reads CATSRGGGSNQPQHF. CDR3 sequence (DNA): TGTGCCACCAGCAGGGGAGGGGGGAGCAATCAGCCCCAGCATTTT.

This clonotype was seen only a few times. V gene TRBV30 combines with J gene TRBJ1-2; no clear D gene. The CDR3 has 13 residues. Germline V gene lookup returns CDR1 GTSNPN and CDR2 SVGIG (reference sequence). V lost 4 bases, J lost 4 bases, and 13 bases lay in between. Here the CDR3 DNA reads TGTGCCTGGATTCGGAGTAACGGCTATGGCTACACCTTC. Its protein is CAWIRSNGYGYTF.

This clonotype was found many times. V usage is TRBV6-1 and J usage is TRBJ1-6, with 7 bases identical to TRBD1. Germline CDR1 reads MNHNS; CDR2 reads SASEGT. The CDR3 is 16 amino acids. The ends lost 6 bases at V and 8 bases at J; junction bases unmatched: 13. The CDR3 loop is CASRSSPGQIYSPLHF. The CDR3 DNA is TGTGCCAGCAGGTCTTCTCCGGGACAGATATATTCACCCCTCCACTTT.

About this clonotype itself: A much larger clone differs from this one at a single base, so this may be a read error. V gene TRBV7-2 combines with J gene TRBJ1-2, with 8 bases lining up with TRBD1. Germline V lookup: CDR1 SGHTA, CDR2 FQGNSA. CDR3 length equals 14 residues. The CDR3 loop is CAGRQTGGGYGYTF. The CDR3 bases are TGTGCCGGCAGACAAACAGGGGGGGGCTATGGCTACACCTTC.

Many counts were recorded for this clonotype. The chain joins TRBV5-8 to TRBJ1-1; no reliable D call. In germline, CDR1 is SGHTS, CDR2 YDEGEE. V gave up 5 bases and J gave up 4 bases, with 18 bases separating them. The length of the CDR3 is 15 residues. The CDR3 nucleotides read TGTGCCAGCAGTTTAGAAGTGCTTCTGGTCACTGAAGCTTTCTTT. This encodes CASSLEVLLVTEAFF. Full variable domain (outside the CDR3, taken from reference TRBV5-8 and TRBJ1-1): EAGVTQSPTHLIKTRGQQATLRCSPISGHTSVYWYQQALGLGLQFLLWYDEGEERNRGNFPPRFSGRQFPNYSSELNVNALELEDSALYLCASSLEVLLVTEAFFGQGTRLTVV.

This clonotype was picked up a small number of times. One junction end disagrees with the germline gene, perhaps due to a read error. V is TRBV12-3 or TRBV12-4 and J is TRBJ2-7; 7 positions agree with TRBD1. The CDR3 extends over 14 amino acids. As DNA, the CDR3 is TGTGCCAGCAGTTACCAGGGGGAAAGCTACGAGCAGTGCTTC. Protein product: CASSYQGESYEQCF.

At least ten counts were recorded for this clonotype. The chain combines TRBV12-3 or TRBV12-4 with TRBJ1-5, with a possible D match to TRBD1 (5 bases). Trimming removed 0 bases at V and 1 base at J, with 10 bases between. The CDR3 is made up of 16 amino acids. The CDR3 spells CASSLAFGQSNQPQHF. CDR3 DNA: TGTGCCAGCAGTTTAGCCTTTGGACAAAGCAATCAGCCCCAGCATTTT.

In this sample, this clonotype turned up many times. V is TRBV6-6 and J is TRBJ1-3, with D possibly TRBD1 on 5 matching bases. Trimming took 0 bases from V and 4 from J, leaving 13 bases between them. The CDR3 totals 16 residues. Germline CDR1 reads MNHNY; CDR2 reads SVGAGI (reference sequence). The CDR3 here is CASSYSLGTYGNTIYF. CDR3 sequence (DNA): TGTGCCAGCAGTTACTCCCTAGGGACGTACGGAAACACCATATATTTT.

V gene TRBV27 combines with J gene TRBJ1-1, with no clear D. CDR3 length: 14 residues. CDR1 and CDR2 from the germline V gene are MNHEY and SMNVEV (reference sequence). Trimming shortened V by 3 bases and J by 7 bases, and 15 bases separated the two germline ends. Written as DNA, the CDR3 is TGTGCCAGCAGTTTTCTGGTAGGGCGGGGTGAAGCTTTCTTT. Amino acids: CASSFLVGRGEAFF.

Only a few counts were recorded for this clonotype. The rearrangement uses TRBV6-1 and TRBJ1-6; possibly TRBD1 for D (5 bases). The length of the CDR3 is 13 residues. CDR1 MNHNS and CDR2 SASEGT come from the germline V gene. The V and J ends lost 3 bases and 13 bases respectively, with 13 bases between them. Here the CDR3 reads CASSEGRFWPLHF. The CDR3 coding sequence is TGTGCCAGCAGTGAGGGACGGTTTTGGCCCCTCCACTTT.

The CDR3 reads CSARKPHEETQYF. The CDR3 DNA sequence: TGCAGTGCCAGGAAACCCCACGAAGAGACCCAGTACTTC. V gene TRBV20-1 combines with J gene TRBJ2-5; D gene ambiguous. V gave up 6 bases and J gave up 3 bases, with 14 bases separating them. Germline loops: CDR1 DFQATT, CDR2 SNEGSKA (reference sequence). The CDR3 loop spans 13 amino acids.

The V gene is TRBV4-1, the J gene TRBJ1-3; D is undetermined. The length of the CDR3 is 17 residues. The V gene lost 0 bases and the J gene lost 3 bases, with 15 bases spanning the gap. Germline CDR1 is MGHRA and CDR2 is YSYEKL. The CDR3 DNA reads TGCGCCAGCAGCCAAGATGGTGGAACAGACCTTGGAAACACCATATATTTT. Protein sequence: CASSQDGGTDLGNTIYF.

This clonotype was seen ten or more times. This chain connects TRBV28 to TRBJ1-4, with 8 bases that match TRBD1. Germline assignment: CDR1 MDHEN and CDR2 SYDVKM. The V segment lost 6 bases and the J segment 8 bases; nucleotides outside the gene matches: 5. This CDR3 region has 13 residues. The CDR3 is CASSWTGREKLFF. The CDR3 DNA reads as TGTGCCAGCAGCTGGACAGGGCGGGAAAAACTGTTTTTT.

This clonotype was seen at least ten times. The V gene is TRBV29-1, the J gene TRBJ2-7; D may match TRBD1 or TRBD2 (5 bases each). The V gene lost 0 bases and the J gene lost 0 bases, with 18 bases spanning the gap. Germline CDR1 is SQVTM and CDR2 is ANQGSEA. CDR3 length: 17 residues. The CDR3 loop reads CSVEDRGRAGSSYEQYF. CDR3 nucleotide sequence: TGCAGCGTTGAAGACCGCGGGCGGGCAGGGAGCTCCTACGAGCAGTACTTC.

This clonotype has more than one count but fewer than ten. The chain employs TRBV9 and TRBJ1-2, with D perhaps matching TRBD1 (6 bases). The CDR3 length is 14 residues. The V gene's germline CDR1 is SGDLS and CDR2 YYNGEE. Trimming pared 3 bases from V and 5 bases from J, leaving 14 bases between. The CDR3 sequence: CASSAETGIYGYTF. The DNA for the CDR3 is TGTGCCAGCAGCGCAGAGACAGGAATTTATGGCTACACCTTC.

CDR3 region: CAISSTSGGENEQFF. CDR3 DNA: TGTGCCATCAGCTCGACTAGCGGGGGGGAGAATGAGCAGTTCTTC. The chain uses TRBV10-3 and TRBJ2-1; the match to TRBD2 covers 14 bases. V lost 6 bases and J lost 7; bases outside the gene matches: 5. There are 15 residues in the CDR3. From germline, CDR1 is ENHRY and CDR2 SYGVKD.